The present T cell receptor (beta chain) was sequenced within a study of Graves' ophthalmopathy and Graves' hyperthyroidism. RNA transcripts provided the template for amplifying TCR beta CDR3 regions. HTBI-primed RT-PCR formed the first round, and a multiplex PCR formed the second. TCRdb fed the multiplex PCR reads into MiXCR, producing one record per CDR3 protein. This sample carries 220,000 or so distinct CDR3 sequences, under 25% of them seen once, and the ten largest clones take under 55%. The V gene's germline CDR1 is MNHNS and CDR2 SASEGT. The CDR3 sequence is 13 residues long. V lost 7 bases and J lost 7, with 16 bases in between. Study outcomes and limitations: The model reached around 64% sensitivity and under 75% specificity for predicting ophthalmopathy progression. Among thyroid clonotypes expanded above 0.001 frequency, most also appeared in blood.

A remark on this clonotype: The antigen is unknown.

The TCR was taken from a woman aged 45-65 years with Graves' ophthalmopathy. The chain recombines TRBV6-1 with TRBJ2-5; D remains unclear. Input material: peripheral blood. The CDR3 is CASKGGVVPTQYF. The CDR3 DNA reads as TGTGCCAGCAAGGGTGGGGTCGTCCCGACCCAGTACTTC.